Listed here is a single T cell receptor beta chain. Its antigen is still unknown. Its ends do not fully match the called genes, so a read error is possible. Time point specified: persistent/refractory GD, antithyroid drugs over 5 years with positive TRAb. Following extraction of RNA from PBMCs, that RNA was used to make the TCR library. The data belong to a study of regulatory T cells in long-lasting Graves disease. Whole-study findings and limits: Limited sample numbers may have lowered accuracy. Lower TCR diversity characterized persistent Graves' patients relative to newly diagnosed patients. When disease was persistent, TRBV28, TRBJ1-2 and TRBJ2-5 were the favored segments.

The CDR3 contains 15 residues. Relying on iRepertoire HTBI primers and Arm-PCR of CDR3 regions, the team built TCR beta libraries. TCRdb passed the multiplex PCR reads through MiXCR, listing each CDR3 protein once. The table includes about 470,000 distinct CDR3 sequences, 20% to 25% detected once. Sequenced material: peripheral blood mononuclear cells (PBMCs), taken when the disease was refractory, from a patient treated with antithyroid drugs. This TCR was recovered from a female donor with Graves disease. The V call is TRBV12-3 or TRBV12-4, the J call TRBJ2-5, with 10 bases fitting TRBD2. The CDR3 is CASSLEAGGHETQYF. CDR3 sequence (DNA): TGTGCCAGCAGCTTAGAAGCGGGGGGGCACGAGACCCAGTACTTC.